This T cell receptor beta chain comes out of a study of shared T cell receptors in the human thymus. The method was immunoSEQ multiplex PCR; TCRdb's version includes in-frame clones alone and lacks a portion of them. The sample holds almost 550,000 clones, around 78% seen once. CDR3 size: 15 residues. V lost 4 bases and J lost 5; bases outside the gene matches: 5. Germline-derived CDR1 and CDR2 are SGHRS and YFSETQ. The sample was also linked to a second study, of human thymus T cells. That report notes: Healthy Finnish infants undergoing corrective surgery for congenital heart defects provided the donor material. Corrective heart surgery yielded the resections from which the thymus tissue came. Among thymic and blood repertoires, usage of V and J genes appeared biased.

This sequence was found in a boy in the first two years of life with a congenital heart defect. V gene TRBV5-1 combines with J gene TRBJ2-1; 11 nucleotides align to TRBD2. Sample: thymocytes. CDR3 sequence reads: CASSQPGLADNEQFF. The CDR3 DNA follows: TGCGCCAGCAGCCAACCGGGACTAGCGGACAATGAGCAGTTCTTC.